This T cell receptor (beta chain) was obtained from a study of T cells in Graves' hyperthyroidism and ophthalmopathy. This clonotype was detected ten times or more. It was RNA transcripts that yielded the amplified TCR beta CDR3 regions. An initial round of RT-PCR targeting the TCR CDR3 relied on the HTBI primer set. TCRdb re-analysed the multiplex PCR reads in MiXCR, keeping a single row per CDR3 protein. This table has almost 600,000 distinct CDR3 sequences, roughly 13% appearing once. The receptor comes from a woman aged 25-40 years with Graves' hyperthyroidism that later progressed to Graves' ophthalmopathy. Specimen: blood.

In DNA, the CDR3 is TGCGCCAGCAGTTCCGGGGTCGATGAAAAACTGTTTTTT. It translates to CASSSGVDEKLFF. The chain carries TRBV5-1 and TRBJ1-4; D is uncertain. Germline lookup yields CDR1 SGHRS and CDR2 YFSETQ. V lost 5 bases and J 6 bases, leaving 11 bases between the germline ends. This CDR3 region has 13 residues. Drawing the rest from reference TRBV5-1 and TRBJ1-4, the complete variable domain is KAGVTQTPRYLIKTRGQQVTLSCSPISGHRSVSWYQQTPGQGLQFLFEYFSETQRNKGNFPGRFSGRQFSNSRSEMNVSTLELGDSALYLCASSSGVDEKLFFGSGTQLSVL.